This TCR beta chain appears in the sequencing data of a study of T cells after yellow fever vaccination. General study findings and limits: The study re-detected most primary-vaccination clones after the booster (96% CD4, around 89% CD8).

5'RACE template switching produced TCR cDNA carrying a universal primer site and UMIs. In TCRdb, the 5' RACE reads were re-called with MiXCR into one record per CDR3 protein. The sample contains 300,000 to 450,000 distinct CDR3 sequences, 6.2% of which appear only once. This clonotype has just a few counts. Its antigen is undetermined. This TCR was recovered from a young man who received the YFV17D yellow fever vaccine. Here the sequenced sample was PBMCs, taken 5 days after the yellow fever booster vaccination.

CDR3 sequence reads: CASSVDPSQETQYF. For the CDR3, the DNA is TGTGCCAGCAGCGTAGACCCATCTCAAGAGACCCAGTACTTC. V gene TRBV9 combines with J gene TRBJ2-5; no reliable D call. Looked up from germline, CDR1 is SGDLS and CDR2 is YYNGEE. With 0 bases removed from V and 2 bases from J, the gap between germline ends came to 8 bases. The CDR3 spans 14 residues.